These 18 T cell receptor beta chains came from one sample sequenced in a study of cytotoxic CD8 clonotypes in ibrutinib-treated CLL. Clones were read by immunoSEQ multiplex PCR, and TCRdb kept only the in-frame ones, dropping some. The sample includes more than 300,000 clones, 80% of them seen just once. The sequenced sample was PBMCs, obtained before ibrutinib treatment. The receptors shown here come from a human donor with chronic lymphocytic leukemia.

The chain uses TRBV18 and TRBJ2-3; TRBD1 is a possible D gene (5 bases). This CDR3 has 15 residues. Germline CDR1 reads KGHSH; CDR2 reads LQKENI. The ends were cut back, 4 bases at V and 2 bases at J, with 13 bases in the middle. The CDR3 region is CASSQARQTTDTQYF. CDR3 DNA sequence: TGTGCCAGCTCACAGGCTAGACAGACCACAGATACGCAGTATTTT. Together with reference TRBV18 and TRBJ2-3, the CDR3 gives the full variable domain: NAGVMQNPRHLVRRRGQEARLRCSPMKGHSHVYWYRQLPEEGLKFMVYLQKENIIDESGMPKERFSAEFPKEGPSILRIQQVVRGDSAAYFCASSQARQTTDTQYFGPGTRLTVL.

In its sample, this clone was seen a few times. V is TRBV7-2 and J is TRBJ2-3, with unresolved D. Germline V gene sequence: CDR1 SGHTA, CDR2 FQGNSA. CDR3 length equals 13 residues. Trimming pared 0 bases from V and 6 bases from J, leaving 7 bases between. For the CDR3, the DNA is TGTGCCAGCAGCTTAGCCGGCAAGGATACGCAGTATTTT. Protein product: CASSLAGKDTQYF.

The rearrangement uses TRBV15 and TRBJ2-1; D is unresolved. The CDR3 extends over 13 amino acids. V was trimmed by 5 bases and J by 9 bases, leaving 14 bases between them. CDR1 and CDR2 from the germline V gene are LNHNV and YYDKDF (reference sequence). The CDR3 DNA reads as TGTGCCACCAGCCGTGTCCCAGCGTCTGAGCAGTTCTTC. Amino acid sequence: CATSRVPASEQFF.

In DNA form, the CDR3 reads TGTGCCAGCAGCCCGGGGACTAGCGGGAGGTTGAGGTGGGATGAGCAGTTCTTC. Protein sequence: CASSPGTSGRLRWDEQFF. The rearrangement uses TRBV11-3 and TRBJ2-1; 15 nucleotides agree with TRBD2. This CDR3 has 18 residues. The J segment lost 8 bases and the V segment lost 5 bases, leaving 13 bases of the junction unmatched. Germline V CDR1 and CDR2: SGHNT, YENEEA.

The gene calls are TRBV19 and TRBJ2-1, with 12 bases lining up with TRBD2. The CDR3 is made up of 16 amino acids. From germline, CDR1 is LNHDA and CDR2 SQIVND (reference sequence). Germline trimming cut 3 bases from V and 2 bases from J; bases unmatched to any gene: 2. CDR3 DNA sequence: TGTGCCAGTAGTATTCTAGCGGGAGGGGCCTACAATGAGCAGTTCTTC. It codes for CASSILAGGAYNEQFF. Full variable domain (rest looked up from reference TRBV19 and TRBJ2-1): DGGITQSPKYLFRKEGQNVTLSCEQNLNHDAMYWYRQDPGQGLRLIYYSQIVNDFQKGDIAEGYSVSREKKESFPLTVTSAQKNPTAFYLCASSILAGGAYNEQFFGPGTRLTVL.

This clone occurred a few times. This chain links TRBV7-8 with TRBJ1-5, with 8 nucleotides matching TRBD1. The CDR3 consists of 13 residues. Germline V gene lookup returns CDR1 SGHVS and CDR2 FQNEAQ. V dropped 5 bases and J dropped 7; count of bases not matched to a gene: 4. The CDR3 is CASSIQGEQPQHF. The CDR3 coding sequence is TGTGCCAGCAGCATACAGGGGGAACAGCCCCAGCATTTT.

V gene TRBV14 combines with J gene TRBJ1-2; D is unclear. With 0 bases removed from V and 8 bases from J, the gap between germline ends came to 7 bases. This CDR3 has 12 residues. From germline, CDR1 is SGHDN and CDR2 FVKESK. In nucleotides, the CDR3 is TGTGCCAGCAGCCAAGAGGGAGTAGGCTACACCTTC. Encoded protein: CASSQEGVGYTF. Supplemented by reference TRBV14 and TRBJ1-2, the full variable domain reads EAGVTQFPSHSVIEKGQTVTLRCDPISGHDNLYWYRRVMGKEIKFLLHFVKESKQDESGMPNNRFLAERTGGTYSTLKVQPAELEDSGVYFCASSQEGVGYTFGSGTRLTVV.

The V gene is TRBV10-3, the J gene TRBJ1-2, with D possibly matching TRBD1 (5 bases). The CDR3 sequence is 17 residues long. Trimming cost V 7 bases and J 1 base, with 22 bases left between them. Per the germline V gene, CDR1 is ENHRY and CDR2 is SYGVKD. CDR3 sequence: CAITPRDSPVRNYGYTF. CDR3 coding DNA: TGTGCCATCACCCCCCGGGACTCCCCTGTCCGTAACTATGGCTACACCTTC.

The DNA for the CDR3 is TGCGCCAGCAGCTTTGTTACAGGGGTGGGTTCCGAAGCTTTCTTT. This gives the protein CASSFVTGVGSEAFF. The chain employs TRBV5-1 and TRBJ1-1; 7 nucleotides align to TRBD1. The CDR3 is made up of 15 amino acids. V was clipped by 2 bases and J by 8 bases; unmatched bases: 12. Germline V CDR1 and CDR2: SGHRS, YFSETQ.

The chain uses TRBV11-2 and TRBJ2-1; 11 nucleotides align to TRBD2. This CDR3 has 17 amino acids. From germline, CDR1 is SGHAT and CDR2 FQNNGV. V gave up 2 bases and J gave up 4 bases; unmatched junction bases: 7. The CDR3 region is CASSLPASGRRYNEQFF. The CDR3, as DNA: TGTGCCAGCAGCTTACCCGCTAGCGGGAGGAGGTACAATGAGCAGTTCTTC. Supplemented by reference TRBV11-2 and TRBJ2-1, the full variable domain reads EAGVAQSPRYKIIEKRQSVAFWCNPISGHATLYWYQQILGQGPKLLIQFQNNGVVDDSQLPKDRFSAERLKGVDSTLKIQPAKLEDSAVYLCASSLPASGRRYNEQFFGPGTRLTVL.

The chain couples TRBV6-8 to TRBJ2-7, with 10 bases identical to TRBD1. Germline assignment: CDR1 MNHGY and CDR2 SAAAGT. V dropped 8 bases and J dropped 4; count of bases not matched to a gene: 14. The CDR3 runs to 16 residues. CDR3 amino acids: CASATRGQGISYEQYF. The CDR3, as DNA: TGTGCCAGCGCTACTAGGGGACAGGGGATTTCGTACGAGCAGTACTTC.

The genes are TRBV7-6 and TRBJ1-1; D not resolved. The V gene lost 1 base and the J gene lost 0 bases, with 9 bases spanning the gap. Germline V gene sequence: CDR1 SGHVS, CDR2 FNYEAQ. The CDR3 has 15 amino acids. The CDR3 DNA reads as TGTGCCAGCAGCTTAGTGACAAACATGAACACTGAAGCTTTCTTT. Its translation: CASSLVTNMNTEAFF.

The chain combines TRBV15 with TRBJ2-5, with D perhaps TRBD1 or TRBD2 (5 bases each). CDR1 and CDR2 from the germline V gene are LNHNV and YYDKDF (reference sequence). Trimming took 1 base from V and 7 from J, leaving 16 bases between them. The CDR3 extends over 15 amino acids. The CDR3 nucleotides are TGTGCCACCAGCAGAGTAACGGGGCTATATGGGACCCAGTACTTC. It specifies CATSRVTGLYGTQYF.

This clone was detected a few times. The CDR3 bases are TGTGCCAGCAGCACGGGACTAGTAGTCGGGGAGCTGTTTTTT. It specifies CASSTGLVVGELFF. The rearrangement joins TRBV7-2 to TRBJ2-2; 8 bases agree with TRBD2. The V gene's germline CDR1 is SGHTA and CDR2 FQGNSA. Germline trimming cut 5 bases from V and 7 bases from J; bases unmatched to any gene: 6. This CDR3 is 14 amino acids long.

The J gene is TRBJ1-3, the V gene TRBV7-3, with 7 nucleotides matching TRBD1. CDR3 length: 15 residues. V lost 5 bases and J lost 4; bases outside the gene matches: 8. Germline V lookup: CDR1 SGHTA, CDR2 FQGTGA. The CDR3 nucleotides are TGTGCCAGCAGCCCCCAGGGGGGGCTCGGAAACACCATATATTTT. It translates to CASSPQGGLGNTIYF.

This chain uses TRBV2 with TRBJ1-4, with unresolved D. The V end was cut by 4 bases, the J end by 7 bases, with 13 bases between. The CDR3 contains 14 residues. CDR1 and CDR2 from the germline V gene are SNHLY and FYNNEI. The CDR3: CASSVQNFSEKLFF. The CDR3 nucleotides are TGTGCCAGCAGTGTACAGAACTTCAGTGAAAAACTGTTTTTT.

The J gene is TRBJ2-7, the V gene TRBV2; possible D gene TRBD2, 5 bases. From germline, CDR1 is SNHLY and CDR2 FYNNEI. The CDR3 extends over 13 amino acids. Trimming took 6 bases from V and 3 from J, leaving 12 bases between them. CDR3 region: CASRSGESYEQYF. CDR3 coding DNA: TGTGCCAGCAGGTCCGGGGAGAGCTACGAGCAGTACTTC. Filled out from reference TRBV2 and TRBJ2-7, the complete variable domain reads EPEVTQTPSHQVTQMGQEVILRCVPISNHLYFYWYRQILGQKVEFLVSFYNNEISEKSEIFDDQFSVERPDGSNFTLKIRSTKLEDSAMYFCASRSGESYEQYFGPGTRLTVT.

This clone was counted a few times. The V gene is TRBV5-1, the J gene TRBJ2-2, with 9 bases matching TRBD2. V shed 4 bases and J 8 bases; nucleotides not matched to a gene: 9. The CDR3 covers 15 residues. Germline V lookup: CDR1 SGHRS, CDR2 YFSETQ. The CDR3 spells CASSLTSGLAGELFF. The CDR3 nucleotides read TGCGCCAGCAGCCTGACCTCGGGACTAGCTGGGGAGCTGTTTTTT.